These 8 T cell receptor beta chains originate from one sample sequenced in a study of blood T cell repertoires in COVID-19. Sequencing used immunoSEQ multiplex PCR; TCRdb keeps in-frame clones, though not all of them. The repertoire holds fewer than 95,000 clones, about nine tenths seen once, with 15% in the top ten. The specimen sequenced was peripheral blood. These receptors all come from a male donor with acute or convalescent COVID-19.

The rearrangement joins TRBV19 to TRBJ2-1; 8 bases are a match to TRBD2. After removal of 8 bases from V and 3 bases from J, the junction contained 3 bases not matched to a gene. Germline V gene lookup returns CDR1 LNHDA and CDR2 SQIVND (reference sequence). The CDR3 is made up of 13 amino acids. This chain's CDR3 is CASSGTSYNEQFF. The CDR3 DNA sequence: TGTGCCAGTTCCGGGACTAGCTACAATGAGCAGTTCTTC.

This clone was detected only once. The V and J genes are TRBV5-1 and TRBJ1-4, with 8 bases fitting TRBD1. This CDR3 is built from 16 residues. After removal of 4 bases from V and 2 bases from J, the junction contained 7 bases not matched to a gene. Germline V CDR1 and CDR2: SGHRS, YFSETQ. The CDR3 loop reads CASSETGASTNEKLFF. CDR3 bases: TGCGCCAGCAGCGAGACAGGGGCTAGCACTAATGAAAAACTGTTTTTT.

This sequence joins TRBV9 and TRBJ1-2; 7 bases align to TRBD1. V trimming: 3 bases; J trimming: 4 bases; junction bases outside the gene matches: 9. Germline V lookup: CDR1 SGDLS, CDR2 YYNGEE. This CDR3 comprises 15 residues. In DNA form, the CDR3 reads TGTGCCAGCAGCGCGACAGGGTTGGTAGGCTATGGCTACACCTTC. This encodes CASSATGLVGYGYTF.

The rearrangement uses TRBV6-5 and TRBJ1-6; D gene ambiguous. The ends were cut back, 5 bases at V and 9 bases at J, with 11 bases in the middle. The germline V gene encodes CDR1 MNHEY and CDR2 SVGAGI. The CDR3 consists of 13 residues. This CDR3 is CASSPGSASPLHF. CDR3 DNA: TGTGCCAGCAGTCCGGGGTCGGCTTCACCCCTCCACTTT.

The chain uses TRBV6-5 and TRBJ1-1; 7 positions match TRBD1. V lost 0 bases, J lost 5 bases, and 6 bases stayed unmatched. The CDR3 is made up of 15 amino acids. Germline V lookup: CDR1 MNHEY, CDR2 SVGAGI. The CDR3 region is CASSYSRGGSTEAFF. Written as DNA, the CDR3 is TGTGCCAGCAGTTACTCGAGAGGGGGCAGTACTGAAGCTTTCTTT.

The rearrangement links TRBV6-2 or TRBV6-3 to TRBJ1-2; D may be TRBD1 (6 bases). CDR3 length: 15 amino acids. CDR1 is MNHEY, CDR2 SVGEGT, per germline. V lost 5 bases and J 3 bases, leaving 16 bases between the germline ends. The CDR3 bases are TGTGCCAGCAGTGGAAGGGACATTGGTCACTATGGCTACACCTTC. Protein sequence: CASSGRDIGHYGYTF.

The rearrangement joins TRBV5-5 to TRBJ2-1; the D gene is possibly TRBD2 (5 bases). This CDR3 has 15 amino acids. With 2 bases removed from V and 6 bases from J, the gap between germline ends came to 15 bases. CDR1 and CDR2 from the germline V gene are SGHKS and YYEKEE (reference sequence). CDR3 in DNA: TGTGCCAGCAGCTTTCAGGTGGGAGTGGGCAATGAGCAGTTCTTC. Residues: CASSFQVGVGNEQFF.

The V and J genes are TRBV6-5 and TRBJ2-2, with D possibly TRBD2 on 6 matching bases. Between the trimmed V and J ends, which lost 7 bases and 4 bases, there was a span of 16 bases. Germline lookup yields CDR1 MNHEY and CDR2 SVGAGI. The CDR3 sequence is 15 residues long. CDR3 sequence (DNA): TGTGCCAGCACCCCTGGGACTCCTTCCACCGGGGAGCTGTTTTTT. Translation: CASTPGTPSTGELFF.